These 21 T cell receptor beta chains were sequenced from one sample in a study of shared T cell receptors in the human thymus (dated by TCRdb to about 2021). Receptor amplification or capture employed the immunoSEQ multiplex PCR assay. TCRdb limited this immuneACCESS table to in-frame rearrangements with V and J called. A share of clones is missing; checked studies link under half to unresolved V genes, and the rest is unexplained. The sample records 630,000 or so clones, around 87% of which are singletons. Of the sample, 0.009% to 0.0095% falls within the top ten clones. This sample also appeared in a second study, on human thymus T cells.

The sample taken for sequencing was thymocytes. These receptors were collected from a boy in the first two years of life with a congenital heart defect. Donor details come from another sample of the same person, matched by shared clones.

The V gene is TRBV28, the J gene TRBJ1-3; tentatively, D is TRBD1 (5 bases). The CDR3 covers 15 residues. V was pared by 6 bases and J by 4 bases, with 16 bases between. Germline V lookup: CDR1 MDHEN, CDR2 SYDVKM. CDR3 coding DNA: TGTGCCAGCAGCCCCCATTGGGGCTCGGGAAACACCATATATTTT. It specifies CASSPHWGSGNTIYF. Full variable domain (missing parts from reference TRBV28 and TRBJ1-3): DVKVTQSSRYLVKRTGEKVFLECVQDMDHENMFWYRQDPGLGLRLIYFSYDVKMKEKGDIPEGYSVSREKKERFSLILESASTNQTSMYLCASSPHWGSGNTIYFGEGSWLTVV.

The gene calls are TRBV6-1 and TRBJ2-7, with 9 positions matching TRBD1. V was pared by 8 bases and J by 3 bases, with 5 bases of the junction left unmatched. This CDR3 has 13 residues. Per germline, CDR1 MNHNS and CDR2 SASEGT. CDR3 DNA sequence: TGTGCCAGCCGCCGGGACAGGGTCTACGAGCAGTACTTC. Its translation: CASRRDRVYEQYF.

The rearrangement uses TRBV2 and TRBJ2-1; tentatively, D is TRBD1 (5 bases). The CDR3 extends over 12 amino acids. From germline, CDR1 is SNHLY and CDR2 FYNNEI. V was trimmed by 5 bases and J by 8 bases, leaving 10 bases between them. The CDR3 nucleotides are TGTGCCAGCAGTCAAACAGGAGATGAGCAGTTCTTC. Its protein product is CASSQTGDEQFF. Drawing the rest from reference TRBV2 and TRBJ2-1, the complete variable domain is EPEVTQTPSHQVTQMGQEVILRCVPISNHLYFYWYRQILGQKVEFLVSFYNNEISEKSEIFDDQFSVERPDGSNFTLKIRSTKLEDSAMYFCASSQTGDEQFFGPGTRLTVL.

CDR3 nucleotides: TGTGCCAGCAGCTTGGCTAGGTGGGGGGGTTATGAGCAGTTCTTC. Its translation is CASSLARWGGYEQFF. The chain has TRBV5-6 and TRBJ2-1; 7 bases align to TRBD2. Per the germline V gene, CDR1 is SGHDT and CDR2 is YYEEEE. J gave up 8 bases and V 0 bases, and 8 bases lay outside the gene matches. CDR3 length: 15 residues. Full variable domain (missing parts from reference TRBV5-6 and TRBJ2-1): DAGVTQSPTHLIKTRGQQVTLRCSPKSGHDTVSWYQQALGQGPQFIFQYYEEEERQRGNFPDRFSGHQFPNYSSELNVNALLLGDSALYLCASSLARWGGYEQFFGPGTRLTVL.

V is TRBV14 and J is TRBJ2-2, with 8 positions matching TRBD1. CDR3 length: 17 amino acids. Trimming at V came to 0 bases and at J to 4 bases, leaving 7 bases not matched to a gene. Germline V gene data show CDR1 as SGHDN and CDR2 as FVKESK. In DNA, the CDR3 is TGTGCCAGCAGCCAAGAAGTGGAACAGGGGGGCACCGGGGAGCTGTTTTTT. Translation: CASSQEVEQGGTGELFF.

The chain is built from TRBV19 and TRBJ2-1, with 15 positions matching TRBD2. CDR1 and CDR2 (germline): LNHDA, SQIVND (reference sequence). CDR3 length: 18 residues. The V segment lost 1 base and the J segment 7 bases; nucleotides outside the gene matches: 8. CDR3 loop: CASSIGMGTSGGRNEQFF. CDR3 bases: TGTGCCAGTAGTATAGGAATGGGGACTAGCGGGGGGCGGAATGAGCAGTTCTTC.

The chain couples TRBV19 to TRBJ2-1, with TRBD1 matching over 10 bases. Trimming cost V 8 bases and J 1 base; bases outside gene matches: 2. This CDR3 is built from 14 residues. Germline assignment: CDR1 LNHDA and CDR2 SQIVND (reference sequence). CDR3 coding DNA: TGTGCCAGTGGGACAGGGGCGTCCTACAATGAGCAGTTCTTC. This encodes CASGTGASYNEQFF.

This clone was detected once. The chain uses TRBV28 and TRBJ2-1; 11 nucleotides agree with TRBD1. V was clipped by 7 bases and J by 7 bases; unmatched bases: 15. This CDR3 is 17 amino acids long. Per the germline V gene, CDR1 is MDHEN and CDR2 is SYDVKM. The CDR3 DNA reads as TGTGCCAGCACCACTCGGGCGTGGGACAGGGGGGGAAATGAGCAGTTCTTC. Protein: CASTTRAWDRGGNEQFF.

This chain links TRBV2 with TRBJ2-1; D might be TRBD2 (5 bases). Germline V gene sequence: CDR1 SNHLY, CDR2 FYNNEI. V shed 6 bases and J shed 1 base, with 22 bases lying between them. The CDR3 contains 18 residues. In DNA, the CDR3 is TGTGCCAGCAGCGGGGTTATCCAAGGGATTTGTTCCTACAATGAGCAGTTCTTC. Residues: CASSGVIQGICSYNEQFF.

This chain joins TRBV28 and TRBJ1-3, with TRBD1 identical over 8 bases. The length of the CDR3 is 17 residues. Germline CDR1 reads MDHEN; CDR2 reads SYDVKM. With 6 bases clipped from V and 0 bases from J, the junction kept 10 bases outside the gene matches. CDR3 protein: CASSQDRVRRSGNTIYF. The CDR3 region has the DNA TGTGCCAGCAGCCAGGACAGGGTTCGCCGCTCTGGAAACACCATATATTTT. Combining the CDR3 with reference TRBV28 and TRBJ1-3 gives the whole variable domain DVKVTQSSRYLVKRTGEKVFLECVQDMDHENMFWYRQDPGLGLRLIYFSYDVKMKEKGDIPEGYSVSREKKERFSLILESASTNQTSMYLCASSQDRVRRSGNTIYFGEGSWLTVV.

V gene TRBV28 combines with J gene TRBJ2-5; 7 bases map to TRBD2. Germline values: CDR1 MDHEN, CDR2 SYDVKM. V dropped 4 bases and J dropped 13; count of bases not matched to a gene: 6. The CDR3 spans 11 residues. CDR3 loop: CASSWAGRLYF. CDR3 nucleotide sequence: TGTGCCAGCAGTTGGGCCGGGAGGCTGTACTTC.

The gene calls are TRBV4-1 and TRBJ1-3; TRBD1 matches at 7 bases. The CDR3 is 17 residues long. V was pared by 3 bases and J by 0 bases, with 8 bases of the junction left unmatched. CDR1 is MGHRA, CDR2 YSYEKL, per germline. The CDR3 region is CASSQDYRGTSGNTIYF. The CDR3, as DNA: TGCGCCAGCAGCCAGGATTACAGGGGCACCTCTGGAAACACCATATATTTT.

CDR3 in DNA: TGTGCCAGTAGTATCCCAAAGCTCACGTATAGCAATCAGCCCCAGCATTTT. It yields the protein CASSIPKLTYSNQPQHF. V usage is TRBV19 and J usage is TRBJ1-5; unclear D gene. The V end was cut by 3 bases, the J end by 0 bases, with 15 bases between. Germline V lookup: CDR1 LNHDA, CDR2 SQIVND (reference sequence). The CDR3 length is 17 residues.

The sample holds one count of this clone. The chain couples TRBV5-1 to TRBJ2-7; the D gene is possibly TRBD1 (6 bases). The CDR3 totals 14 residues. CDR1 SGHRS and CDR2 YFSETQ come from the germline V gene. Trimming took off 0 bases at V and 3 bases at J, with 10 bases between the two ends. The CDR3 DNA sequence: TGCGCCAGCAGCTTGGAAGGGGGATTCTACGAGCAGTACTTC. The encoded protein is CASSLEGGFYEQYF.

This clone showed up just once. The chain has TRBV5-8 and TRBJ2-1; a possible D gene is TRBD2 (6 bases). The length of the CDR3 is 18 residues. With 4 bases removed from V and 6 bases from J, the gap between germline ends came to 26 bases. Germline-derived CDR1 and CDR2 are SGHTS and YDEGEE. The CDR3 nucleotides are TGTGCCAGCAGCGTGGCGGTGTGGAGTACCGGGACTCGCAATGAGCAGTTCTTC. This gives the protein CASSVAVWSTGTRNEQFF.

Worth noting for this clone: The germline gene is not matched at one end of the junction; a read error may be the cause. CDR3 DNA: TGTGCCAGCAGTGAATGCGGGGGCCCCTCCGACGAGCAGTACTTC. It is translated as CASSECGGPSDEQYF. This chain uses TRBV25-1 with TRBJ2-7; tentatively, D is TRBD2 (7 bases). There are 15 residues in the CDR3. Germline values: CDR1 MGHDK, CDR2 SYGVNS.

This clone appeared once. The chain has TRBV6-5 and TRBJ2-4, with TRBD1 identical over 7 bases. With V trimmed by 0 bases and J by 13 bases, 0 bases remained unmatched. The CDR3 has 11 residues. The V gene's germline CDR1 is MNHEY and CDR2 SVGAGI. The CDR3 spells CASSYSGGQYF. CDR3 DNA sequence: TGTGCCAGCAGTTACTCAGGGGGCCAGTACTTC.

This rearrangement joins TRBV5-1 to TRBJ2-3, with D possibly being TRBD1 (6 bases). Germline V lookup: CDR1 SGHRS, CDR2 YFSETQ. Trimming cost V 0 bases and J 5 bases, with 13 bases left between them. The CDR3 is 15 amino acids. The CDR3 DNA sequence: TGCGCCAGCAGCTTGGGGCAGGGGCAGGTAGATACGCAGTATTTT. The encoded protein is CASSLGQGQVDTQYF. Complete variable domain (other parts from reference TRBV5-1 and TRBJ2-3): KAGVTQTPRYLIKTRGQQVTLSCSPISGHRSVSWYQQTPGQGLQFLFEYFSETQRNKGNFPGRFSGRQFSNSRSEMNVSTLELGDSALYLCASSLGQGQVDTQYFGPGTRLTVL.

The V and J genes are TRBV5-1 and TRBJ2-2; 8 positions agree with TRBD1. From germline, CDR1 is SGHRS and CDR2 YFSETQ. Trimming at V came to 0 bases and at J to 6 bases, leaving 4 bases not matched to a gene. The CDR3 runs to 15 residues. CDR3 residues: CASSLGDRGPGELFF. The CDR3 DNA reads as TGCGCCAGCAGCTTGGGCGACAGGGGCCCCGGGGAGCTGTTTTTT.

The gene calls are TRBV4-1 and TRBJ1-2; D is unresolved. The germline V and J ends were trimmed by 4 bases and 7 bases, with 16 bases remaining between them. This CDR3 spans 14 amino acids. The germline V gene encodes CDR1 MGHRA and CDR2 YSYEKL. The CDR3 DNA is TGCGCCAGCAGCCCCACGAGAGCAGAGGGTGGCTACACCTTC. Protein product: CASSPTRAEGGYTF.

V is TRBV27 and J is TRBJ2-7; 8 positions agree with TRBD2. V was clipped by 8 bases and J by 3 bases; unmatched bases: 15. Germline lookup yields CDR1 MNHEY and CDR2 SMNVEV (reference sequence). The CDR3 is 16 amino acids. The CDR3 sequence is CASATGRAGGFYEQYF. CDR3 in DNA: TGTGCCAGCGCTACCGGGAGGGCGGGAGGATTCTACGAGCAGTACTTC.